This T cell receptor beta chain was identified during a study of low-dose radiotherapy and immunotherapy resistance in tumors. Overall study: Members of Cohort 1 were treated with 0.5 Gy per fraction every 2 weeks. The prescribed total PTV dose was 6.5 Gy. The regimen for patients comprised intravenous nivolumab 240 mg every two weeks plus intravenous ipilimumab 1 mg/kg every six weeks.

It was with a constant-region primer and a V-primer adapter that TCRs were amplified over approximately 18 PCR cycles. MiXCR was run by TCRdb on the reads, yielding one entry per CDR3 protein. Seen here are roughly 52,000 distinct CDR3 sequences, approximately 31% observed once, and the top ten hold roughly 8.2%. This CDR3 comprises 13 residues. Germline V gene lookup returns CDR1 DFQATT and CDR2 SNEGSKA (reference sequence). Trimming took off 0 bases at V and 3 bases at J, with 8 bases between the two ends. As to time point: after trial treatment. The treatment denotes: LDRT plus nivolumab, ipilimumab, low-dose cyclophosphamide and aspirin (RACIN trial).

Sequencing was performed on PBMCs, taken after low-dose radiotherapy plus immunotherapy. The J gene is TRBJ1-2, the V gene TRBV20-1; D is unresolved. The sequence came from a male donor with rectosigmoid adenocarcinoma. CDR3 sequence (DNA): TGCAGTGCTAGAGAATCGACGGACTATGGCTACACCTTC. Protein product: CSARESTDYGYTF.